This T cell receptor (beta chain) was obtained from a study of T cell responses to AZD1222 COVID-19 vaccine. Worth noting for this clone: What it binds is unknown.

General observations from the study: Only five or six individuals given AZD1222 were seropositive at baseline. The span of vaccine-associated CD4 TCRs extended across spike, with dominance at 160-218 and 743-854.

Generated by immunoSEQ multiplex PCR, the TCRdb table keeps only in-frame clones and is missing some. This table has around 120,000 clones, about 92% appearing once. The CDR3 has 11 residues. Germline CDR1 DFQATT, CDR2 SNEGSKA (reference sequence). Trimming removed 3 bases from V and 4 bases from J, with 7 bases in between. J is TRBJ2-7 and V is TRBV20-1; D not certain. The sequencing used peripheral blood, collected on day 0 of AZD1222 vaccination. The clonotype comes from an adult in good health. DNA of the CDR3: TGCAGTGCTAGGTACAGTTACGAGCAGTACTTC. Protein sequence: CSARYSYEQYF.